The 18 T cell receptor beta chains below were found in one sample sequenced in a study of shared clonotypes between healthy human individuals. Libraries were prepared by immunoSEQ multiplex PCR; TCRdb keeps only in-frame clonotypes and omits some of them. The table lists roughly 1 million clones, 70% to 80% of them singletons. The sequencing input was memory CD4+ T cells sorted from blood. Sample subset: CD45RA-negative fraction. Receptors originate from a man younger than 30 in good health.

The chain links TRBV6-1 to TRBJ2-7; TRBD2 aligns across 9 bases. This CDR3 is 15 amino acids long. Trimming cost V 6 bases and J 6 bases; bases outside gene matches: 12. From germline, CDR1 is MNHNS and CDR2 SASEGT. The CDR3 DNA reads as TGTGCCAGCAGCGCTCGTAGCGGGAGCTATTCCGAGCAGTACTTC. Translated, it gives CASSARSGSYSEQYF.

This clone was counted a single time. CDR3 coding DNA: TGTGCCAGCAGGAAACAGGTTACCTACGAGCAGTACTTC. Its protein is CASRKQVTYEQYF. The V call is TRBV5-6, the J call TRBJ2-7; a weak D match, TRBD1 (5 bases). V lost 5 bases and J lost 2, with 11 bases in between. Germline values: CDR1 SGHDT, CDR2 YYEEEE. The CDR3 has 13 amino acids.

The chain has TRBV29-1 and TRBJ1-2; no firm D call. From germline, CDR1 is SQVTM and CDR2 ANQGSEA. CDR3 size: 11 residues. V gave up 8 bases and J gave up 8 bases, with 15 bases separating them. The CDR3 nucleotides are TGCAGCTTTTTGGGGTATGGAGGCTACACCTTC. Its translation: CSFLGYGGYTF.

V and J are TRBV5-1 and TRBJ2-7; the D gene is possibly TRBD1 (6 bases). Trimming took 2 bases from V and 0 from J, leaving 9 bases between them. Germline CDR1 SGHRS, CDR2 YFSETQ. The CDR3 sequence is 14 residues long. The CDR3 DNA reads TGCGCCAGCAGCTTCGGACAGTTCTCCTACGAGCAGTACTTC. Protein sequence: CASSFGQFSYEQYF.

The chain recombines TRBV30 with TRBJ2-3; a possible D gene is TRBD2 (5 bases). CDR3 length: 14 amino acids. With 3 bases removed from V and 1 base from J, the gap between germline ends came to 11 bases. The V gene's germline CDR1 is GTSNPN and CDR2 SVGIG (reference sequence). The CDR3 here is CAWSGGRGTDTQYF. The CDR3 coding sequence is TGTGCCTGGAGCGGAGGTCGGGGCACAGATACGCAGTATTTT.

The rearrangement links TRBV6-1 to TRBJ1-1; D unclear. Trimming stripped 3 bases from V and 11 bases from J, with 10 bases between. Germline CDR1 reads MNHNS; CDR2 reads SASEGT. The CDR3 has 11 residues. This chain's CDR3 is CASSDRRAAFF. Written as DNA, the CDR3 is TGTGCCAGCAGTGACCGTAGGGCGGCTTTCTTT.

The CDR3 is CASSSTSGRDPGELFF. As DNA, the CDR3 is TGTGCCAGCAGCTCAACTAGCGGGAGGGATCCCGGGGAGCTGTTTTTT. The chain recombines TRBV7-9 with TRBJ2-2; 13 nucleotides line up with TRBD2. Germline values: CDR1 SEHNR, CDR2 FQNEAQ (reference sequence). Trimming took 4 bases from V and 6 from J; bases not matched to a gene: 5. The CDR3 loop spans 16 amino acids.

This clone was detected only a few times. V usage is TRBV30 and J usage is TRBJ1-1; D not certain. In germline, CDR1 is GTSNPN, CDR2 SVGIG (reference sequence). The CDR3 is 14 residues long. With 2 bases removed from V and 4 bases from J, the gap between germline ends came to 14 bases. CDR3 nucleotides: TGTGCCTGGAGTCCGGACGGGGTGGGCACTGAAGCTTTCTTT. Protein sequence: CAWSPDGVGTEAFF. The full variable domain, completed using reference TRBV30 and TRBJ1-1, is SQTIHQWPATLVQPVGSPLSLECTVEGTSNPNLYWYRQAAGRGLQLLFYSVGIGQISSEVPQNLSASRPQDRQFILSSKKLLLSDSGFYLCAWSPDGVGTEAFFGQGTRLTVV.

The rearrangement links TRBV29-1 to TRBJ2-5; possibly TRBD1 or TRBD2 for D (5 bases each). Trimming left V 4 bases short and J 2 bases short, with 14 bases between. The CDR3 is made up of 14 amino acids. CDR1 is SQVTM and CDR2 is ANQGSEA in the germline V gene. CDR3 region: CSVAGRSAQETQYF. The CDR3 nucleotides are TGCAGCGTTGCGGGACGGAGTGCACAAGAGACCCAGTACTTC. The full variable domain, in which reference TRBV29-1 and TRBJ2-5 provide the parts outside the CDR3, is SAVISQKPSRDICQRGTSLTIQCQVDSQVTMMFWYRQQPGQSLTLIATANQGSEATYESGFVIDKFPISRPNLTFSTLTVSNMSPEDSSIYLCSVAGRSAQETQYFGPGTRLLVL.

V usage is TRBV5-1 and J usage is TRBJ2-7; D possibly matches TRBD1 or TRBD2 (5 bases each). Germline assignment: CDR1 SGHRS and CDR2 YFSETQ. This CDR3 region has 16 residues. The V end lost 2 bases, the J end lost 3 bases, and 18 bases lay between the germline ends. The CDR3 spells CASSFGGGASGYEQYF. CDR3 sequence (DNA): TGCGCCAGCAGCTTTGGCGGTGGGGCAAGCGGCTACGAGCAGTACTTC.

Concerning this clone itself: In the same sample, other DNA sequences code for this CDR3. This chain joins TRBV20-1 and TRBJ2-5; D remains unclear. Deletions cut 8 bases from V and 1 base from J, with 5 bases between. The CDR3 sequence is 10 residues long. Germline CDR1 reads DFQATT; CDR2 reads SNEGSKA (reference sequence). CDR3 DNA: TGCAGTCCCTCCCAAGAGACCCAGTACTTC. Translation: CSPSQETQYF.

This clone turned up a few times. This rearrangement joins TRBV5-4 to TRBJ2-1; D remains ambiguous. The CDR3 is 13 amino acids. The germline V gene has CDR1 SGHNT and CDR2 YYREEE (reference sequence). The ends were cut back, 3 bases at V and 1 base at J, with 5 bases in the middle. Written as DNA, the CDR3 is TGTGCCAGCAGCTCCGAGTCCTACAATGAGCAGTTCTTC. It translates to CASSSESYNEQFF. Filled out from reference TRBV5-4 and TRBJ2-1, the complete variable domain reads ETGVTQSPTHLIKTRGQQVTLRCSSQSGHNTVSWYQQALGQGPQFIFQYYREEENGRGNFPPRFSGLQFPNYSSELNVNALELDDSALYLCASSSESYNEQFFGPGTRLTVL.

CDR3 bases: TGTGCCAGCAGCGCCTCCGGGACTAGCTCCTACAATGAGCAGTTCTTC. Its translation: CASSASGTSSYNEQFF. This chain uses TRBV7-9 with TRBJ2-1; 8 nucleotides match TRBD2. CDR3 length: 16 amino acids. CDR1 and CDR2 (germline): SEHNR, FQNEAQ (reference sequence). V trimming: 5 bases; J trimming: 0 bases; junction bases outside the gene matches: 6.

V and J are TRBV19 and TRBJ1-5, with D unresolved. CDR3 size: 13 residues. Trimming removed 2 bases from V and 4 bases from J, with 6 bases in between. Germline CDR1 LNHDA, CDR2 SQIVND (reference sequence). CDR3 protein: CASSIRENQPQHF. CDR3 coding DNA: TGTGCCAGTAGTATAAGGGAGAATCAGCCCCAGCATTTT.

This rearrangement joins TRBV5-1 to TRBJ2-1, with 9 positions matching TRBD1. The germline CDR1 and CDR2 sequences are SGHRS and YFSETQ. Losses at the gene ends were 3 bases for V and 9 bases for J; bases not matched to a gene: 10. CDR3 length: 15 amino acids. The CDR3: CASSSGQGKTGEQFF. CDR3 bases: TGCGCCAGCAGCTCTGGACAGGGGAAAACTGGTGAGCAGTTCTTC.

V gene TRBV18 combines with J gene TRBJ2-7, with D tentatively TRBD1 or TRBD2 (6 bases each). CDR1 is KGHSH and CDR2 is LQKENI in the germline V gene. V shed 3 bases and J shed 7 bases, with 13 bases lying between them. This CDR3 contains 13 residues. The CDR3 here is CASSPPGAREQYF. The CDR3 DNA sequence: TGTGCCAGCTCACCCCCGGGGGCTAGGGAGCAGTACTTC.

This clone was picked up a small number of times. The chain couples TRBV19 to TRBJ2-1; the D call may be TRBD1 or TRBD2 (6 bases each). V lost 4 bases and J lost 0, with 16 bases in between. The CDR3 spans 17 residues. Germline V gene sequence: CDR1 LNHDA, CDR2 SQIVND (reference sequence). The CDR3, as DNA: TGTGCCAGTAGTAAGTGGGGGGCGGGGAACTCCTACAATGAGCAGTTCTTC. As protein: CASSKWGAGNSYNEQFF.

The chain is built from TRBV2 and TRBJ2-3; no reliable D call. Per the germline V gene, CDR1 is SNHLY and CDR2 is FYNNEI. V dropped 2 bases and J dropped 4 bases, with 13 bases sitting between them. The CDR3 is 15 residues long. CDR3 in amino acids: CASSESPARADTQYF. The CDR3 DNA reads as TGTGCCAGCAGTGAATCCCCGGCGAGAGCAGATACGCAGTATTTT. Full variable domain (rest looked up from reference TRBV2 and TRBJ2-3): EPEVTQTPSHQVTQMGQEVILRCVPISNHLYFYWYRQILGQKVEFLVSFYNNEISEKSEIFDDQFSVERPDGSNFTLKIRSTKLEDSAMYFCASSESPARADTQYFGPGTRLTVL.